This T cell receptor (beta chain) was sequenced for a study of T cells after yellow fever vaccination. Turning to this clonotype: Its target is not known.

TCRdb recomputed calls from the 5' RACE reads with MiXCR, one row per CDR3 protein. The profile covers 300,000 to 400,000 distinct CDR3 sequences, with over 5% appearing a single time and about 15% taken by the ten largest. The germline V gene has CDR1 KGHDR and CDR2 SFDVKD. The length of the CDR3 is 15 residues. V lost 9 bases to trimming and J lost 0 bases, with 15 bases between them. Study results and limitations: When the response was secondary, it was weaker but reached its peak faster, day 5 versus 15. High-abundance clonotypes from the bulk population could contaminate FACS-sorted repertoires.

This clonotype was obtained from a young man who received the YFV17D yellow fever vaccine. This sequence joins TRBV24-1 and TRBJ2-3, with a weak D call TRBD2 (7 bases). The source was PBMCs, collected 5 days after the yellow fever booster vaccination. CDR3 protein: CATALGGASTDTQYF. In nucleotides, the CDR3 is TGTGCCACCGCGCTTGGGGGGGCCAGCACAGATACGCAGTATTTT.